A selection of T cell receptor beta chains follows, all from one sample in a study of T cell responses to AZD1222 COVID-19 vaccine. Clones were sequenced by immunoSEQ multiplex PCR, and TCRdb holds only the in-frame ones, with some missing. In the table there are around 180,000 clones, 80% to 90% of which are singletons. Source: peripheral blood, taken on day 0 of AZD1222 vaccination. These receptors originate from an adult in good health. The CDR3 runs from the conserved cysteine through the conserved F or W. Each record gives: V gene, J gene, CDR3 protein.

V: TRBV5-6
J: TRBJ2-7
CDR3: CASSLDQGIYEQYF

V: TRBV18
J: TRBJ2-2
CDR3: CASSPAANTGELFF

V: TRBV10-3
J: TRBJ1-6
CDR3: CAISESRGGNVSSPLHF

V: TRBV6-5
J: TRBJ2-3
CDR3: CASRQTGSTDTQYF

V: TRBV19
J: TRBJ1-1
CDR3: CASSIFTEAFF

V: TRBV29-1
J: TRBJ1-1
CDR3: CSVENRGRNTEAFF

V: TRBV5-5
J: TRBJ1-1
CDR3: CASSLAPMRETEAFF

V: TRBV4-3
J: TRBJ2-5
CDR3: CASSQRGSGGAETQYF

V: TRBV19
J: TRBJ2-6
CDR3: CASSTTVTGANVLTF

V: TRBV9
J: TRBJ1-3
CDR3: CASSVDSVLGNTIYF

V: TRBV24-1
J: TRBJ1-5
CDR3: CATGDTNQPQHF

V: TRBV7-2
J: TRBJ2-2
CDR3: CASSARDLNTGELFF

V: TRBV7-3
J: TRBJ1-1
CDR3: CASSLGRVGVNTEAFF